This T cell receptor beta chain was captured by sequencing in a study of T cells in Graves' hyperthyroidism and ophthalmopathy. Study-level points and caveats: Before onset, by a median of approximately 5.9 months, the model predicted ophthalmopathy.

Germline V gives CDR1 MNHNS, CDR2 SASEGT. CDR3 size: 15 residues. V was clipped by 7 bases and J by 3 bases; unmatched bases: 6. Amplified regions were TCR beta CDR3 sequences from RNA transcripts. Initially, a first-round RT-PCR of the TCR CDR3 employed the HTBI primer set. TCRdb passed the multiplex PCR reads through MiXCR, listing each CDR3 protein once. Here the sample spans approximately 300,000 distinct CDR3 sequences, around a fifth being singletons. With respect to this clonotype: The target antigen is unknown.

The chain is built from TRBV6-1 and TRBJ2-2; TRBD2 matches 9 bases. Sequencing was carried out using blood. This sequence originates from a man aged 50 to 59 with Graves' ophthalmopathy. CDR3 bases: TGTGCCAGCAAGGGGCTAGCGGGGTACACCGGGGAGCTGTTTTTT. It translates to CASKGLAGYTGELFF.